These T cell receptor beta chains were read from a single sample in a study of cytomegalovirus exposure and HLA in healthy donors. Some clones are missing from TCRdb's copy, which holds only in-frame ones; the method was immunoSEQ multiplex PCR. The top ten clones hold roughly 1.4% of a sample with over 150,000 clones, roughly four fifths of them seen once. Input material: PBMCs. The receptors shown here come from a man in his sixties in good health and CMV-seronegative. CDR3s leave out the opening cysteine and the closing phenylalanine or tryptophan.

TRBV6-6,ASSYVSSLF
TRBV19,ASSRGSPYEQY
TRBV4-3,ASSQDRGSSRELF
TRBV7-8,ASRSENEQF
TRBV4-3,ASSQLFMAGSYNEQF
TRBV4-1,ASSQDQSTDTQY
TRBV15,ATSIDKNTEAF
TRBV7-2,ASSLGQGVTTQY
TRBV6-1,ASTRLTYEQY
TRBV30,ACGGGPQTQY
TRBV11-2,ASSLTSGGQPQH
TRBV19,ASSIGTGGAYNEQF
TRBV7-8,ASSWDRGVSETQY
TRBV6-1,ASSSGGQYYNEQF
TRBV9,ASSVGQGSPLH
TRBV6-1,ASSEWGRPY
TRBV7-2,ASSLRTPPITNYGYT
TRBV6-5,ASSYRGGAGYNEQF
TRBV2,ASSGVEQY
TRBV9,ASSPRLSGGPYEQF
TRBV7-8,ASNSHGGFQETQY
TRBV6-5,ASSYVLASYGYT
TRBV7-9,ASSLVSGQGIEAF
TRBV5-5,ASSPRTPPNYGYT
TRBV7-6,ASSLGLAAYEQY
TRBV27,ASSKDRSTDTQY
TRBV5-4,ASTEQTGGDTQY
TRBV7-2,ASSPVAGEEETQY
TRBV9,ASSAHSGGAGETQY
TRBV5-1,ASSPWTGNTEAF
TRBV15,ATGTGQGYEQY
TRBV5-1,ASSLDGGQGEAF
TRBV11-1,ASSPVAWGQTVKETQY
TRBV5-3,ARSKAREGRLLLAKNIQY
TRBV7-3,ASSTLLQGAEAF
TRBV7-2,ASSPSGSETQY
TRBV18,ASSPQAGNDGYT
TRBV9,ASSARQGVAGELF
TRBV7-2,ASRRRQANSGANVLT
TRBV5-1,ASSPRTSDAYEQY
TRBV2,ASTPGLAGGENEQF
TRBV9,ASSLRTSGSTDTQY
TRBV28,ASRFNRGSGQF
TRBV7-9,SSSSLVGTGAEQY
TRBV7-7,ASSLAGLASKQF
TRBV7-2,ASSPGQGSNQPQH